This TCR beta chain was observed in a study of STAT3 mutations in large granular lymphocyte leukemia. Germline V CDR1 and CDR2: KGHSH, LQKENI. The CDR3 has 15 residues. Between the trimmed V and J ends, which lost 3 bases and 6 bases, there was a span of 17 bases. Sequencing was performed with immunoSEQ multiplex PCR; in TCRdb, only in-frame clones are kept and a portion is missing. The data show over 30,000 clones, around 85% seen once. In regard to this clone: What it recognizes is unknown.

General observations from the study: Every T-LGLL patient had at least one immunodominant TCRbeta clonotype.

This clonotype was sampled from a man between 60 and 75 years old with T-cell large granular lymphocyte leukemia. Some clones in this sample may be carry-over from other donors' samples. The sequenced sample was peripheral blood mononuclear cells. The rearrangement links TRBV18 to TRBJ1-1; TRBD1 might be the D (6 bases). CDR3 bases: TGTGCCAGCTCACCCAGGGGCGGTTGGGACCCTGAAGCTTTCTTT. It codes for CASSPRGGWDPEAFF. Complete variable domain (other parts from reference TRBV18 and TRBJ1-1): NAGVMQNPRHLVRRRGQEARLRCSPMKGHSHVYWYRQLPEEGLKFMVYLQKENIIDESGMPKERFSAEFPKEGPSILRIQQVVRGDSAAYFCASSPRGGWDPEAFFGQGTRLTVV.